This T cell receptor beta chain was retrieved from a study of T-cell reconstitution after alpha-beta-depleted transplantation in children. Researchers prepared the TCRbeta library using unique molecular identifiers, the study reports. TCRdb re-analysed the PCR reads in MiXCR, keeping a single row per CDR3 protein. Here the sample spans over 200,000 distinct CDR3 sequences, 11% being singletons. This clonotype showed up many times. The CDR3 runs to 16 residues. The germline gives CDR1 SGHRS, CDR2 YFSETQ. V was pared by 0 bases and J by 4 bases, with 15 bases between. This TCR came from a child under two years old with acute myeloid leukemia, due to receive a stem cell transplant. The sequenced sample was PBMCs, obtained before TCRalphabeta/CD19-depleted stem cell transplant. V gene TRBV5-1 combines with J gene TRBJ2-3; TRBD1 might be the D (6 bases). For the CDR3, the DNA is TGCGCCAGCAGCTTGGAAGGGACAATAGGAGCAGATACGCAGTATTTT. This codes for CASSLEGTIGADTQYF.